The 29 T cell receptor beta chains below were found in one sample sequenced in a study of human T cells and chemical hapten exposure. Time point defined: pre-sensitization, week 0. Treatment denoted: therapeutic diphenylcyclopropenone sensitization with weekly scalp DPC. From the RACE reads, TCRdb called clonotypes with MiXCR, one entry per CDR3 protein. The sample lists around 330,000 distinct CDR3 sequences, about 5% occurring once. The input for sequencing was whole blood, taken in connection with sensitization to the hapten diphenylcyclopropenone (DPC). The source of these receptors is a woman under 30 with alopecia areata. Some clones in this sample may be carry-over from other donors' samples.

This clonotype was observed a handful of times. The V call is TRBV29-1, the J call TRBJ2-7, with TRBD1 as a possible D gene (6 bases). V was clipped by 0 bases and J by 5 bases, with 17 bases between them. The germline V gene has CDR1 SQVTM and CDR2 ANQGSEA. This CDR3 contains 15 residues. The CDR3 region has the DNA TGCAGCGTTGAAGATCGGGCCAGGGGTAACGACGAGCAGTACTTC. Translating it yields CSVEDRARGNDEQYF.

This clonotype was recorded many times. The CDR3 loop is CASSEQGSTEAFF. The CDR3 DNA reads TGTGCCAGCAGTGAACAGGGGAGCACTGAAGCTTTCTTT. This rearrangement joins TRBV2 to TRBJ1-1; possibly TRBD1 for D (6 bases). Looked up from germline, CDR1 is SNHLY and CDR2 is FYNNEI. Between the trimmed V and J ends, which lost 2 bases and 4 bases, there was a span of 8 bases. The CDR3 contains 13 residues.

CDR3 residues: CASGLGRSSYNEQFF. The CDR3 DNA sequence: TGTGCTAGTGGTTTGGGACGGAGCTCCTACAATGAGCAGTTCTTC. The chain links TRBV12-5 to TRBJ2-1; no clear D. Per germline, CDR1 LGHNT and CDR2 FRNRAP. The V end lost 1 base, the J end lost 0 bases, and 7 bases lay between the germline ends. The CDR3 has 15 residues.

This clonotype was counted between two and nine times. This rearrangement joins TRBV4-3 to TRBJ1-4, with 7 bases fitting TRBD1. The CDR3 runs 15 residues. V was clipped by 4 bases and J by 8 bases; unmatched bases: 10. CDR1 is LGHNA and CDR2 is YSLEER in the germline V gene. Here the CDR3 DNA reads TGCGCCAGCAGCCGGAATTACAGGGGAGGAGAAAAACTGTTTTTT. The encoded protein is CASSRNYRGGEKLFF.

This clonotype was picked up many times. The chain couples TRBV29-1 to TRBJ1-1; 7 nucleotides agree with TRBD1. The J segment lost 5 bases and the V segment lost 5 bases, leaving 11 bases of the junction unmatched. The CDR3 is made up of 14 amino acids. Germline CDR1 and CDR2: SQVTM and ANQGSEA. This chain's CDR3 is CSVLNNRGGTEAFF. The CDR3 DNA sequence: TGCAGCGTTCTTAACAACAGGGGAGGGACTGAAGCTTTCTTT.

The chain uses TRBV6-2 or TRBV6-3 and TRBJ2-2; perhaps TRBD1 as D (5 bases). The germline V gene has CDR1 MNHEY and CDR2 SVGEGT. The V end was cut by 3 bases, the J end by 3 bases, with 11 bases between. The CDR3 covers 15 residues. CDR3 sequence (DNA): TGTGCCAGCAGTTATATGGGGCCAGACACCGGGGAGCTGTTTTTT. Protein: CASSYMGPDTGELFF.

This rearrangement joins TRBV20-1 to TRBJ1-5; possibly TRBD1 for D (5 bases). Germline CDR1 is DFQATT and CDR2 is SNEGSKA (reference sequence). Trimming left V 1 base short and J 2 bases short, with 12 bases between. The CDR3 consists of 15 residues. The CDR3 nucleotides read TGCAGTGCTAGAGGGGGGGGTAGCGGCAATCAGCCCCAGCATTTT. Translation gives CSARGGGSGNQPQHF.

In this sample, this clonotype turned up a few times. The chain recombines TRBV27 with TRBJ2-5; TRBD1 aligns across 7 bases. V lost 6 bases to trimming and J lost 0 bases; unmatched junction nucleotides: 7. The germline gives CDR1 MNHEY, CDR2 SMNVEV (reference sequence). CDR3 length: 15 residues. CDR3 amino acids: CASSKDRAYQETQYF. The CDR3 bases are TGTGCCAGCAGCAAAGACAGGGCGTACCAAGAGACCCAGTACTTC.

J is TRBJ2-3 and V is TRBV6-5; tentatively, D is TRBD2 (7 bases). Germline-derived CDR1 and CDR2 are MNHEY and SVGAGI. Between the trimmed V and J ends, which lost 7 bases and 4 bases, there was a span of 15 bases. The length of the CDR3 is 14 residues. The CDR3 is CASKRGGVADTQYF. The CDR3 bases are TGTGCCAGCAAAAGAGGGGGGGTGGCAGATACGCAGTATTTT.

This clonotype was seen more than once but under ten times. V gene TRBV12-3 or TRBV12-4 combines with J gene TRBJ2-1; TRBD1 matches 10 bases. The V gene end was trimmed by 2 bases and the J gene end by 8 bases; junction bases not matched to a gene: 15. The CDR3 is 18 residues long. The CDR3 loop reads CASSLYLGGQGMGDEQFF. CDR3 coding DNA: TGTGCCAGCAGTTTATACTTAGGGGGACAGGGGATGGGTGATGAGCAGTTCTTC.

This clonotype showed up just a few times. The gene calls are TRBV27 and TRBJ1-5, with D perhaps matching TRBD1 (6 bases). The germline CDR1 and CDR2 sequences are MNHEY and SMNVEV (reference sequence). Trimming shortened V by 5 bases and J by 8 bases, and 19 bases separated the two germline ends. The CDR3 is 15 amino acids. The DNA for the CDR3 is TGTGCCAGCAGTCCGTTTTGGGGGGCCCCAGAGCCCCAGCATTTT. It is translated as CASSPFWGAPEPQHF.

This clonotype turned up a few times. This sequence joins TRBV5-4 and TRBJ2-3, with D possibly being TRBD2 (7 bases). Trimming left V 3 bases short and J 0 bases short, with 11 bases between. The CDR3 loop spans 15 amino acids. Per germline, CDR1 SGHNT and CDR2 YYREEE (reference sequence). The CDR3 nucleotides read TGTGCCAGCAGCTCCGGGGGGCCAAGCACAGATACGCAGTATTTT. This encodes CASSSGGPSTDTQYF.

This clonotype was counted many times. The chain couples TRBV29-1 to TRBJ1-2; tentative D call: TRBD1 (5 bases). Trimming cost V 4 bases and J 2 bases, with 11 bases left between them. CDR1 and CDR2 from the germline V gene are SQVTM and ANQGSEA. The CDR3 length is 13 residues. This CDR3 reads CSVATTDNYGYTF. For the CDR3, the DNA is TGCAGCGTTGCCACGACAGACAACTATGGCTACACCTTC.

There are many counts of this clonotype. The chain carries TRBV6-5 and TRBJ2-2, with TRBD2 identical over 10 bases. V shed 2 bases and J 0 bases; nucleotides not matched to a gene: 6. The CDR3 extends over 18 amino acids. Per germline, CDR1 MNHEY and CDR2 SVGAGI. For the CDR3, the DNA is TGTGCCAGCAGTTACCGTAGCGGGGGGCACGCGAACACCGGGGAGCTGTTTTTT. It codes for CASSYRSGGHANTGELFF.

The sample holds a few counts of this clonotype. This chain connects TRBV24-1 to TRBJ2-1, with 9 bases that match TRBD2. The CDR3 extends over 16 amino acids. CDR1 is KGHDR, CDR2 SFDVKD, per germline. Unmatched junction bases numbered 5, after V lost 2 bases and J lost 4 bases. The CDR3 sequence: CATSDSGAGGYNEQFF. CDR3 in DNA: TGTGCCACCAGTGATTCAGGAGCGGGGGGTTACAATGAGCAGTTCTTC.

This clonotype was seen at least ten times. CDR3 DNA: TGCGCCAGCAGCGGGGGACAGGTGCCTGAAGCTTTCTTT. This encodes CASSGGQVPEAFF. The V gene is TRBV5-1, the J gene TRBJ1-1, with 8 positions matching TRBD1. The CDR3 loop spans 13 amino acids. V trimming: 4 bases; J trimming: 6 bases; junction bases outside the gene matches: 5. Germline CDR1 SGHRS, CDR2 YFSETQ.

This clonotype was counted many times. V and J are TRBV5-1 and TRBJ2-3; TRBD2 matches 9 bases. With 3 bases clipped from V and 1 base from J, the junction kept 3 bases outside the gene matches. This CDR3 has 15 amino acids. Germline V gene lookup returns CDR1 SGHRS and CDR2 YFSETQ. CDR3 protein: CASSSGTSRTDTQYF. CDR3 DNA: TGCGCCAGCAGCTCCGGGACTAGCCGCACAGATACGCAGTATTTT.

The genes are TRBV28 and TRBJ2-7; D is possibly TRBD1 or TRBD2 (7 bases each). The length of the CDR3 is 14 residues. Germline CDR1 reads MDHEN; CDR2 reads SYDVKM. Trimming took 8 bases from V and 2 from J, leaving 16 bases between them. The CDR3 reads CASAVQGGAYEQYF. The CDR3 DNA reads TGTGCCAGCGCCGTCCAGGGGGGGGCCTACGAGCAGTACTTC. Full variable domain (remainder filled in from reference TRBV28 and TRBJ2-7): DVKVTQSSRYLVKRTGEKVFLECVQDMDHENMFWYRQDPGLGLRLIYFSYDVKMKEKGDIPEGYSVSREKKERFSLILESASTNQTSMYLCASAVQGGAYEQYFGPGTRLTVT.

This clonotype was observed many times. The CDR3 loop is CAISIQGNEQFF. The CDR3, as DNA: TGTGCCATCAGTATCCAGGGGAATGAGCAGTTCTTC. The rearrangement joins TRBV10-3 to TRBJ2-1, with D maybe TRBD1 (6 bases). The V gene's germline CDR1 is ENHRY and CDR2 SYGVKD. Trimming stripped 5 bases from V and 7 bases from J, with 9 bases between. The CDR3 length is 12 residues.

This clonotype was counted between two and nine times. CDR3 protein: CSAGPGQGMNEQYF. CDR3 coding DNA: TGCAGTGCTGGACCGGGACAGGGGATGAACGAGCAGTACTTC. The chain joins TRBV20-1 to TRBJ2-7; TRBD1 matches at 10 bases. The CDR3 loop spans 14 amino acids. Germline V CDR1 and CDR2: DFQATT, SNEGSKA (reference sequence). Trimming at V came to 5 bases and at J to 5 bases, leaving 9 bases not matched to a gene.

There are a few counts of this clonotype. V is TRBV12-3 or TRBV12-4 and J is TRBJ1-2; perhaps TRBD1 as D (6 bases). CDR3 size: 13 residues. The V gene lost 6 bases and the J gene lost 3 bases, with 11 bases spanning the gap. CDR3 region: CASSRTEDYGYTF. CDR3 DNA: TGTGCCAGCAGCCGGACAGAGGACTATGGCTACACCTTC.

The sample holds many counts of this clonotype. The chain uses TRBV18 and TRBJ2-1, with D tentatively TRBD2 (5 bases). The V and J ends lost 2 bases and 6 bases respectively, with 14 bases between them. Germline assignment: CDR1 KGHSH and CDR2 LQKENI. The CDR3 is 15 amino acids. The CDR3 sequence is CASSPFGEGTNEQFF. Written as DNA, the CDR3 is TGTGCCAGCTCACCATTCGGGGAAGGCACCAATGAGCAGTTCTTC.

Many counts were recorded for this clonotype. V usage is TRBV11-2 and J usage is TRBJ1-2, with 7 bases identical to TRBD1. V was clipped by 1 base and J by 4 bases; unmatched bases: 3. The CDR3 is 14 residues long. CDR1 is SGHAT and CDR2 is FQNNGV in the germline V gene. DNA of the CDR3: TGTGCCAGCAGCTTAGGCGCAGGGGGCTATGGCTACACCTTC. This sequence encodes CASSLGAGGYGYTF.

This clonotype was counted at least ten times. The genes are TRBV5-6 and TRBJ1-2; TRBD1 agrees at 7 bases. J lost 3 bases, V lost 4 bases, and 12 bases had no gene match. This CDR3 contains 16 residues. The germline gives CDR1 SGHDT, CDR2 YYEEEE. CDR3 sequence reads: CASSPTNRGGDYGYTF. Written as DNA, the CDR3 is TGTGCCAGCAGCCCCACAAACAGGGGAGGCGACTATGGCTACACCTTC.

This clonotype was seen repeatedly, ten times or more. V and J are TRBV20-1 and TRBJ2-4, with 9 bases lining up with TRBD1. J lost 6 bases, V lost 6 bases, and 9 bases had no gene match. Per the germline V gene, CDR1 is DFQATT and CDR2 is SNEGSKA (reference sequence). This CDR3 comprises 14 residues. CDR3 sequence (DNA): TGCAGTGCCGCGACAGGGGGGGAGATAAACATTCAGTACTTC. Translation gives CSAATGGEINIQYF.

This clonotype was seen only a few times. This chain links TRBV14 with TRBJ2-7; possible D gene TRBD2, 7 bases. V was shortened by 3 bases and J by 2 bases, with 20 bases between the two germline ends. Germline assignment: CDR1 SGHDN and CDR2 FVKESK. The CDR3 is made up of 17 amino acids. The CDR3 DNA reads as TGTGCCAGCAGCCATCGCTGGGGGGGCCACACCACCTACGAGCAGTACTTC. It translates to CASSHRWGGHTTYEQYF.

The V and J genes are TRBV3-1 and TRBJ1-4, with D hard to call. Germline V gene lookup returns CDR1 LGHDT and CDR2 YNNKEL (reference sequence). V lost 4 bases and J lost 5, with 8 bases in between. This CDR3 is built from 13 residues. The CDR3 spells CASSRERNEKLFF. CDR3 DNA: TGTGCCAGCAGCCGAGAAAGGAATGAAAAACTGTTTTTT.

This clonotype was seen repeatedly, ten times or more. The V and J genes are TRBV7-2 and TRBJ2-3; 12 bases are shared with TRBD2. This CDR3 region has 16 residues. V shed 3 bases, J shed 5 bases, and the junction held 6 bases outside the gene matches. Germline CDR1 is SGHTA and CDR2 is FQGNSA. The CDR3 DNA reads TGTGCCAGCAGCTTGGTACTAGCGGGGGGTGAAGATACGCAGTATTTT. It encodes CASSLVLAGGEDTQYF.

This clonotype was picked up many times. The chain is built from TRBV6-6 and TRBJ1-2; no clear D. Trimming removed 7 bases at V and 4 bases at J, with 10 bases between. Germline V gives CDR1 MNHNY, CDR2 SVGAGI (reference sequence). This CDR3 region has 12 residues. This CDR3 reads CASTQEVYGYTF. The CDR3 DNA follows: TGTGCCAGCACCCAGGAGGTCTATGGCTACACCTTC.